Listed here is a single TCR beta chain. These data originate in a study of shared clonotypes between healthy human individuals. The CDR3 has 17 residues. Germline V gene sequence: CDR1 MGHDK, CDR2 SYGVNS. Trimming cost V 5 bases and J 2 bases, with 19 bases left between them. The method was immunoSEQ multiplex PCR; TCRdb's version includes in-frame clones alone and lacks a portion of them. Of some 2.4 million clones listed, approximately 94% were seen once; the top ten hold approximately 0.36%. The receptor comes from a man aged 18 to 30 in good health. Some clones in this sample may be carry-over from other donors' samples. This rearrangement joins TRBV25-1 to TRBJ2-1, with D perhaps assigned TRBD1 or TRBD2 (7 bases each). The sample comprised naive CD4+ T cells from PBMCs. Subset specified: CD45RA+ positively selected. The CDR3 DNA is TGTGCCAGCAGTCGAGGGGGCGGGAGTGGCCCCTACAATGAGCAGTTCTTC. Encoded protein: CASSRGGGSGPYNEQFF.